These T cell receptor beta chains were read from a single sample in a study of graft-versus-host responses after intestinal transplantation. Their antigens are not known. Some clones are missing from TCRdb's copy, which holds only in-frame ones; the method was immunoSEQ multiplex PCR. The data hold 70,000 or so clones, with approximately 84% observed a single time. Sequenced material: unstimulated CD4+ T cells sorted from spleen or lymph node cells, taken before transplant. The receptor source for this set is a human donor who was the organ donor for an intestinal transplant. Each CDR3 is given with its conserved first and last residue. Each record gives: clone size, J gene, V gene, D gene, CDR3 protein, CDR3 DNA. D genes are given only for firm matches. Only some rows state a clone size, as once, few, many or a class for expanded clones.

NA	TRBJ1-5	TRBV28	NA	CASRTTIEPQHF	TGTGCCAGCAGAACCACAATCGAGCCCCAGCATTTT
NA	TRBJ1-2	TRBV5-4	TRBD1	CASSRGQQRRGDYGYTF	TGTGCCAGCAGCAGGGGACAGCAAAGGCGGGGGGACTATGGCTACACCTTC
NA	TRBJ2-5	TRBV5-1	NA	CASSLVPFTQETQYF	TGCGCCAGCAGCTTGGTCCCCTTTACACAAGAGACCCAGTACTTC
NA	TRBJ2-1	TRBV29-1	NA	CSVKSGREQFF	TGCAGCGTTAAGAGCGGACGGGAGCAGTTCTTC
NA	TRBJ2-1	TRBV7-8	NA	CASSLASEQFF	TGTGCCAGCAGCTTAGCGAGCGAGCAGTTCTTC
NA	TRBJ1-2	TRBV5-4	NA	CASSLGGDYGYTF	TGTGCCAGCAGCTTGGGGGGGGACTATGGCTACACCTTC
NA	TRBJ1-1	TRBV4-2	NA	CASSQATGSPEAFF	TGTGCCAGCAGCCAAGCTACAGGGTCACCTGAAGCTTTCTTT
NA	TRBJ1-1	TRBV5-1	NA	CASSYRASEGNTEAFF	TGCGCCAGCAGCTACCGGGCTTCGGAGGGGAACACTGAAGCTTTCTTT
NA	TRBJ2-1	TRBV7-6	NA	CASSLASTTSYNEQFF	TGTGCCAGCAGCTTAGCGTCGACTACTTCCTACAATGAGCAGTTCTTC
NA	TRBJ2-1	TRBV6-5	NA	CASSHRGGAYNEQFF	TGTGCCAGCAGTCACAGGGGGGGCGCCTACAATGAGCAGTTCTTC
once	TRBJ2-1	TRBV11-3	TRBD1	CASSRTGIDEQFF	TGTGCCAGCAGCCGGACAGGGATCGATGAGCAGTTCTTC
NA	TRBJ2-3	TRBV29-1	TRBD1	CSVEPARTGRTGTQYF	TGCAGCGTTGAGCCAGCGAGGACAGGCCGCACAGGTACGCAGTATTTT
NA	TRBJ2-5	TRBV5-4	TRBD2	CASSRDLTSGGGTQYF	TGTGCCAGCAGCCGGGATTTGACTAGCGGGGGGGGGACCCAGTACTTC
NA	TRBJ2-5	TRBV7-9	NA	CASSPYRAGETQYF	TGTGCCAGCAGCCCTTACAGGGCAGGGGAGACCCAGTACTTC
NA	TRBJ1-2	TRBV28	TRBD1	CASSLTRGPGYTF	TGTGCCAGCAGCCTAACTAGGGGGCCTGGCTACACCTTC
NA	TRBJ2-4	TRBV5-1	TRBD1	CASLDTGGPDEGGRLLAKNIQYF	TGCGCCAGCCTTGACACAGGGGGCCCTGACGAAGGAGGACGATTATTAGCCAAAAACATTCAGTACTTC
NA	TRBJ2-1	TRBV9	NA	CASSHLQGGNEQFF	TGTGCCAGCAGCCATCTACAGGGGGGGAATGAGCAGTTCTTC
NA	TRBJ2-1	TRBV7-3	TRBD2	CASSLPGLAGNNEQFF	TGTGCCAGCAGCTTACCGGGACTAGCGGGGAACAATGAGCAGTTCTTC
NA	TRBJ1-2	TRBV7-9	NA	CASSLARLHGYTF	TGTGCCAGCAGCTTAGCCAGGCTCCATGGCTACACCTTC
NA	TRBJ1-6	TRBV7-3	TRBD1	CASSRQGGPLHF	TGTGCCAGCAGCCGACAGGGGGGACCCCTCCACTTT
NA	TRBJ2-3	TRBV4-1	TRBD2	CASSQRRGGPTDTQYF	TGCGCCAGCAGCCAAAGGCGGGGGGGCCCCACAGATACGCAGTATTTT
NA	TRBJ2-5	TRBV27	TRBD2	CASSLVGLAGVNQETQYF	TGTGCCAGCAGTTTAGTGGGACTAGCGGGGGTAAACCAAGAGACCCAGTACTTC
NA	TRBJ2-5	TRBV2	TRBD2	CASKRRLAGVQETQYF	TGTGCCAGCAAGAGGCGGCTAGCGGGGGTCCAAGAGACCCAGTACTTC
NA	TRBJ1-1	TRBV7-3	TRBD1	CASSASVTGQAFF	TGTGCCAGCAGCGCCTCGGTGACAGGGCAAGCTTTCTTT
NA	TRBJ1-1	TRBV29-1	TRBD1	CSVAGQGATEAFF	TGCAGCGTTGCCGGACAGGGGGCCACTGAAGCTTTCTTT
NA	TRBJ2-5	TRBV28	NA	CASSLQETQYF	TGTGCCAGCAGCCTACAAGAGACCCAGTACTTC
NA	TRBJ1-1	TRBV6-1	NA	CASSETGKARPEAFF	TGTGCCAGCAGTGAAACAGGGAAGGCGAGGCCTGAAGCTTTCTTT
NA	TRBJ1-2	TRBV5-1	TRBD1	CASSLVKGASPRSYTF	TGCGCCAGCAGCTTGGTGAAGGGGGCGTCTCCGCGCAGCTACACCTTC
NA	TRBJ1-1	TRBV27	NA	CASSFSRGQNQAFF	TGTGCCAGCAGTTTCAGCAGGGGACAAAATCAAGCTTTCTTT
NA	TRBJ1-5	TRBV10-3	NA	CAIGPTTLGQPQHF	TGTGCCATCGGGCCGACAACCCTGGGTCAGCCCCAGCATTTT
NA	TRBJ1-5	TRBV9	NA	CASSPGGGGGNQPQHF	TGTGCCAGCAGTCCTGGGGGAGGGGGAGGCAATCAGCCCCAGCATTTT
NA	TRBJ2-1	TRBV7-3	TRBD2	CASSPGGGYNEQFF	TGTGCCAGCAGCCCCGGGGGGGGATACAATGAGCAGTTCTTC
NA	TRBJ1-5	TRBV28	NA	CASSLGGASNQPQHF	TGTGCCAGCAGTTTAGGCGGGGCGAGCAATCAGCCCCAGCATTTT
NA	TRBJ2-2	TRBV10-3	TRBD2	CAIRASGGYANTGELFF	TGTGCCATCAGGGCCTCGGGGGGTTACGCGAACACCGGGGAGCTGTTTTTT
NA	TRBJ2-5	TRBV7-7	NA	CASSLSRLETQYF	TGTGCTAGCAGCTTATCGAGGCTGGAGACCCAGTACTTC
NA	TRBJ2-1	TRBV4-3	NA	CASSQDWGRGYNEQFF	TGCGCCAGCAGCCAAGATTGGGGCAGGGGCTACAATGAGCAGTTCTTC
NA	TRBJ1-5	TRBV2	NA	CASSVAVAQPQHF	TGTGCCAGCAGTGTGGCAGTAGCTCAGCCCCAGCATTTT
NA	TRBJ1-4	TRBV25-1	NA	CASSESGIGFF	TGTGCCAGCAGTGAATCGGGGATCGGGTTTTTT
once	TRBJ2-5	TRBV19	TRBD1	CASSVTGAQETQYF	TGTGCCAGTAGTGTGACAGGGGCGCAAGAGACCCAGTACTTC
NA	TRBJ2-1	TRBV6-1	NA	CASSEGGLEQFF	TGTGCCAGCAGTGAAGGCGGGCTTGAGCAGTTCTTC
once	TRBJ1-2	TRBV30	NA	CAWSLREAGGYTF	TGTGCCTGGAGCCTCAGGGAGGCGGGCGGCTACACCTTC
NA	TRBJ1-1	TRBV28	NA	CASSLIRAQSIWAFF	TGTGCCAGCAGTTTGATCAGGGCTCAATCCATCTGGGCTTTCTTT
NA	TRBJ1-5	TRBV2	NA	CASAQGMESNQPQHF	TGTGCCAGTGCCCAGGGAATGGAGAGCAATCAGCCCCAGCATTTT
NA	TRBJ2-4	TRBV5-4	TRBD2	CASSLPIAGGINIQYF	TGTGCCAGCAGCTTGCCCATAGCGGGGGGAATAAACATTCAGTACTTC
NA	TRBJ2-1	TRBV6-5	NA	CASSPRRAGFNEQFF	TGTGCCAGCAGTCCCCGGAGGGCTGGCTTCAATGAGCAGTTCTTC
NA	TRBJ1-5	TRBV6-4	NA	CASSRDINQPQHF	TGTGCCAGCAGTAGAGATATTAATCAGCCCCAGCATTTT
NA	TRBJ1-2	TRBV5-5	NA	CASSLRQPLNYGYTF	TGTGCCAGCAGCTTGCGACAGCCCCTTAACTATGGCTACACCTTC
NA	TRBJ1-2	TRBV12-5	NA	CASGPSGQDDYGYTF	TGTGCTAGTGGTCCGAGCGGGCAGGACGACTATGGCTACACCTTC
NA	TRBJ1-1	TRBV2	NA	CASRSTGNTEAFF	TGTGCCAGCAGATCAACAGGGAACACTGAAGCTTTCTTT
once	TRBJ1-4	TRBV15	NA	CATLGGRANEKLFF	TGTGCCACATTGGGAGGGCGCGCTAATGAAAAACTGTTTTTT
NA	TRBJ2-3	TRBV25-1	NA	CASGRTVAGRADTQYF	TGTGCCAGCGGGAGGACGGTGGCGGGGCGGGCAGATACGCAGTATTTT
once	TRBJ2-3	TRBV4-1	NA	CASSQAGTQYF	TGCGCCAGCAGCCAAGCCGGTACGCAGTATTTT
NA	TRBJ2-1	TRBV19	NA	CASSIGATFSNEQFF	TGTGCCAGTAGTATCGGTGCTACTTTCTCCAATGAGCAGTTCTTC
NA	TRBJ2-2	TRBV30	NA	CAWSIDRNTGELFF	TGTGCCTGGAGTATCGACAGAAACACCGGGGAGCTGTTTTTT
NA	TRBJ2-3	TRBV7-9	NA	CASEGGNTDTQYF	TGTGCCAGCGAGGGCGGCAACACAGATACGCAGTATTTT